A selection of T cell receptor beta chains follows, all from one sample in a study of cytomegalovirus exposure and HLA in healthy donors. TCRdb keeps only in-frame clones here, not all; method: immunoSEQ multiplex PCR. The data contain tens of thousands of clones, 96% of them singletons. Sequenced sample: PBMCs. Receptor source: a woman aged 18-30 years in good health and CMV-seropositive. Each CDR3 is given with its conserved first and last residue. A D gene is named only where the DNA matches it firmly. Clone size is shown for a subset of rows, as once, few, many or a class of expanded clone.

size: few; V: TRBV18; J: TRBJ2-7; D: -; CDR3: CASSQFREYEQYF; DNA: TGTGCCAGCTCCCAATTCAGGGAATACGAGCAGTACTTC
size: -; V: TRBV28; J: TRBJ1-3; D: -; CDR3: CASSSGGTGGNTIYF; DNA: TGTGCCAGCAGTTCGGGGGGGACGGGTGGAAACACCATATATTTT
size: -; V: TRBV27; J: TRBJ2-7; D: TRBD2; CDR3: CASSIPGLSYEQYF; DNA: TGTGCCAGCAGTATACCGGGACTATCCTACGAGCAGTACTTC
size: -; V: TRBV27; J: TRBJ2-7; D: TRBD2; CDR3: CASRTGTSSYEQYF; DNA: TGTGCCAGCAGGACCGGGACTAGCAGCTACGAGCAGTACTTC
size: -; V: TRBV14; J: TRBJ1-1; D: -; CDR3: CASSSQMNTEAFF; DNA: TGTGCCAGCAGCTCACAGATGAACACTGAAGCTTTCTTT
size: -; V: TRBV28; J: TRBJ2-7; D: -; CDR3: CASSFRVRPYEQYF; DNA: TGTGCCAGCAGTTTCAGGGTTAGGCCCTACGAGCAGTACTTC
size: -; V: TRBV4-3; J: TRBJ2-7; D: TRBD2; CDR3: CASSQIAGDSSYEQYF; DNA: TGCGCCAGCAGCCAAATAGCGGGGGACAGCTCCTACGAGCAGTACTTC
size: -; V: TRBV6-5; J: TRBJ1-2; D: -; CDR3: CASSPALYYGYTF; DNA: TGTGCCAGCAGCCCCGCGCTGTACTATGGCTACACCTTC
size: -; V: TRBV10-3; J: TRBJ2-1; D: TRBD1; CDR3: CAINTGQFNEQFF; DNA: TGTGCCATCAACACGGGACAGTTCAATGAGCAGTTCTTC
size: -; V: TRBV5-1; J: TRBJ2-1; D: TRBD2; CDR3: CASSRTSGMKEQFF; DNA: TGCGCCAGCAGCCGGACTAGCGGGATGAAGGAGCAGTTCTTC
size: -; V: TRBV28; J: TRBJ2-7; D: -; CDR3: CASSSTGSHEQYF; DNA: TGTGCCAGCAGTTCCACAGGTTCCCACGAGCAGTACTTC
size: -; V: TRBV28; J: TRBJ2-1; D: -; CDR3: CASNTWPAGQDEQFF; DNA: TGTGCCAGCAATACATGGCCCGCAGGGCAGGATGAGCAGTTCTTC
size: -; V: TRBV29-1; J: TRBJ2-5; D: -; CDR3: CSAVFQETQYF; DNA: TGCAGCGCCGTATTTCAAGAGACCCAGTACTTC
size: -; V: TRBV6-4; J: TRBJ2-1; D: TRBD2; CDR3: CASSPLRLAGKRHEQFF; DNA: TGTGCCAGCAGTCCTCTCAGACTAGCGGGAAAACGGCATGAGCAGTTCTTC
size: -; V: TRBV6-5; J: TRBJ2-3; D: -; CDR3: CASSLSSTDTQYF; DNA: TGTGCCAGCAGTTTGTCTAGCACAGATACGCAGTATTTT
size: -; V: TRBV19; J: TRBJ2-1; D: TRBD2; CDR3: CASSIGGRGLNEQFF; DNA: TGTGCCAGTAGTATAGGTGGGAGGGGATTAAATGAGCAGTTCTTC
size: -; V: TRBV6-6; J: TRBJ2-1; D: -; CDR3: CASAWTLLLNEQFF; DNA: TGTGCCAGCGCCTGGACTCTCCTTCTCAATGAGCAGTTCTTC
size: -; V: TRBV27; J: TRBJ2-5; D: TRBD1; CDR3: CASSQSRGPAETQYF; DNA: TGTGCCAGCAGTCAAAGCAGGGGGCCAGCAGAGACCCAGTACTTC
size: -; V: TRBV28; J: TRBJ2-3; D: TRBD2; CDR3: CASSSDGLAGASTDTQYF; DNA: TGTGCCAGCAGTTCCGACGGACTAGCGGGAGCCTCCACAGATACGCAGTATTTT
size: once; V: TRBV12-1; J: TRBJ2-3; D: -; CDR3: CASSFAPGTSFTDTQYF; DNA: -
size: -; V: TRBV6-1; J: TRBJ1-3; D: -; CDR3: CASSVDRSSGNTIYF; DNA: TGTGCCAGCAGCGTCGACCGGAGCTCTGGAAACACCATATATTTT
size: -; V: TRBV6-5; J: TRBJ2-1; D: TRBD2; CDR3: CASSYWGTSGYNEQFF; DNA: TGTGCCAGCAGTTACTGGGGGACTAGCGGTTACAATGAGCAGTTCTTC
size: -; V: TRBV5-6; J: TRBJ1-2; D: -; CDR3: CASSLGPSDGGYTF; DNA: TGTGCCAGCAGCTTGGGTCCCAGCGATGGAGGCTACACCTTC
size: -; V: TRBV4-2; J: TRBJ1-3; D: -; CDR3: CASSQDGTPSGNTIYF; DNA: TGTGCCAGCAGCCAAGATGGGACACCATCTGGAAACACCATATATTTT
size: -; V: TRBV7-8; J: TRBJ2-5; D: -; CDR3: CASSLAITYSETQYF; DNA: TGTGCCAGCAGCTTAGCGATCACCTACAGTGAGACCCAGTACTTC
size: -; V: TRBV6-6; J: TRBJ2-5; D: -; CDR3: CASSTRETQYF; DNA: TGTGCCAGCAGTACTCGGGAGACCCAGTACTTC
size: -; V: TRBV9; J: TRBJ2-5; D: TRBD2; CDR3: CASSVDSGRGYQETQYF; DNA: TGTGCCAGCAGCGTAGATAGCGGGAGGGGGTACCAAGAGACCCAGTACTTC
size: -; V: TRBV5-6; J: TRBJ2-7; D: TRBD1; CDR3: CASSLDRGESVRYF; DNA: TGTGCCAGCAGCTTGGACAGGGGCGAATCGGTTCGGTACTTC
size: -; V: TRBV29-1; J: TRBJ2-5; D: TRBD1; CDR3: CSVEPGQGGRTQYF; DNA: TGCAGCGTTGAACCGGGACAGGGGGGTCGGACCCAGTACTTC
size: -; V: TRBV4-2; J: TRBJ2-2; D: TRBD1; CDR3: CASSRPRGDRATGELFF; DNA: TGTGCCAGCAGCCGCCCTCGAGGGGACAGGGCCACCGGGGAGCTGTTTTTT
size: -; V: TRBV5-4; J: TRBJ2-2; D: -; CDR3: CASRKTRRAGELFF; DNA: TGTGCCAGCAGAAAGACTAGGCGCGCCGGGGAGCTGTTTTTT
size: -; V: TRBV18; J: TRBJ2-4; D: TRBD2; CDR3: CASSPPGLAGGVAKNIQYF; DNA: TGTGCCAGCTCACCTCCGGGACTAGCGGGCGGAGTAGCCAAAAACATTCAGTACTTC
size: -; V: TRBV6-1; J: TRBJ2-7; D: TRBD2; CDR3: CASRGGSARNEQYF; DNA: TGTGCCAGCAGGGGCGGGAGCGCGAGGAACGAGCAGTACTTC
size: -; V: TRBV19; J: TRBJ1-2; D: -; CDR3: CASSIAGNYGYTF; DNA: TGTGCCAGTAGTATAGCGGGGAACTATGGCTACACCTTC
size: -; V: TRBV11-1; J: TRBJ2-7; D: TRBD2; CDR3: CASSLLAGGGEQYF; DNA: TGTGCCAGCAGCTTATTAGCGGGAGGCGGCGAGCAGTACTTC
size: -; V: TRBV25-1; J: TRBJ2-4; D: -; CDR3: CASSEYLPSQNIQYF; DNA: TGTGCCAGCAGTGAATATCTGCCTAGCCAAAACATTCAGTACTTC
size: -; V: TRBV9; J: TRBJ1-4; D: -; CDR3: CASSVDARGLNEKLFF; DNA: TGTGCCAGCAGCGTAGATGCTAGGGGACTTAATGAAAAACTGTTTTTT
size: -; V: TRBV27; J: TRBJ2-3; D: -; CDR3: CASSYLEEGPDTQYF; DNA: TGTGCCAGCAGTTACCTGGAGGAGGGTCCAGATACGCAGTATTTT
size: -; V: TRBV27; J: TRBJ2-5; D: -; CDR3: CASSLAGSEETQYF; DNA: TGTGCCAGCAGTTTAGCGGGATCGGAGGAGACCCAGTACTTC
size: -; V: TRBV11-2; J: TRBJ2-5; D: TRBD2; CDR3: CASSLKLAGMGQYF; DNA: TGTGCCAGCAGCTTAAAACTAGCGGGAATGGGCCAGTACTTC
size: -; V: TRBV19; J: TRBJ2-1; D: -; CDR3: CASYKEAGSSYNEQFF; DNA: TGTGCCAGTTATAAGGAGGCGGGGAGCTCCTACAATGAGCAGTTCTTC
size: once; V: TRBV11-2; J: TRBJ2-1; D: TRBD2; CDR3: CASSPRTSGASSYNEQFF; DNA: TGTGCCAGCAGCCCCCGGACTAGCGGGGCCAGCTCCTACAATGAGCAGTTCTTC
size: -; V: TRBV28; J: TRBJ2-5; D: TRBD2; CDR3: CASSPRLAGAVGETQYF; DNA: TGTGCCAGCAGTCCACGACTAGCGGGAGCAGTTGGGGAGACCCAGTACTTC
size: -; V: TRBV6-5; J: TRBJ2-1; D: -; CDR3: CASSYLATHNEQFF; DNA: TGTGCCAGCAGTTACTTGGCCACCCACAATGAGCAGTTCTTC
size: -; V: TRBV30; J: TRBJ2-5; D: TRBD1; CDR3: CAWRTGQSTRETQYF; DNA: TGTGCCTGGAGGACGGGACAGAGCACAAGAGAGACCCAGTACTTC
size: -; V: TRBV11-2; J: TRBJ2-7; D: TRBD2; CDR3: CASSLIAGSYEQYF; DNA: TGTGCCAGCAGCCTTATAGCGGGCTCCTACGAGCAGTACTTC
size: -; V: TRBV2; J: TRBJ1-5; D: -; CDR3: CASNTGSNQPQHF; DNA: TGTGCCAGCAATACAGGGAGCAATCAGCCCCAGCATTTT
size: -; V: TRBV7-6; J: TRBJ2-7; D: -; CDR3: CASSPLPGEQYF; DNA: TGTGCCAGCAGCCCGCTTCCGGGGGAGCAGTACTTC
size: -; V: TRBV13; J: TRBJ2-1; D: -; CDR3: CASSKTSGSSYNEQFF; DNA: TGTGCCAGCAGCAAGACAAGCGGAAGCTCCTACAATGAGCAGTTCTTC
size: -; V: TRBV28; J: TRBJ2-1; D: -; CDR3: CASRPDYRSYNEQFF; DNA: TGTGCCAGCAGACCCGACTACCGCTCCTACAATGAGCAGTTCTTC
size: once; V: TRBV15; J: TRBJ1-2; D: -; CDR3: CATSRSLGGHGYTF; DNA: TGTGCCACCAGCAGATCCCTGGGGGGACATGGCTACACCTTC
size: -; V: TRBV5-4; J: TRBJ2-5; D: TRBD1; CDR3: CASSLGQGETQYF; DNA: TGTGCCAGCAGCTTGGGACAGGGCGAGACCCAGTACTTC
size: once; V: TRBV6-5; J: TRBJ2-7; D: TRBD1; CDR3: CASLVQQGANEQYF; DNA: TGTGCCAGCTTAGTCCAACAGGGGGCCAACGAGCAGTACTTC
size: -; V: TRBV21-1; J: TRBJ2-3; D: -; CDR3: CASSKVGSGGHTDTQYF; DNA: TGTGCCAGCAGCAAAGTTGGTAGCGGGGGCCACACAGATACGCAGTATTTT
size: -; V: TRBV5-1; J: TRBJ2-7; D: -; CDR3: CASSLSGLAYEQYF; DNA: TGCGCCAGCAGCTTGTCGGGACTCGCCTACGAGCAGTACTTC
size: -; V: TRBV27; J: TRBJ2-1; D: -; CDR3: CASSTPTRRSYNEQFF; DNA: TGTGCCAGCAGTACCCCGACTCGGAGATCCTACAATGAGCAGTTCTTC
size: -; V: TRBV27; J: TRBJ2-1; D: TRBD2; CDR3: CASSFPGLANEQFF; DNA: TGTGCCAGCAGTTTCCCCGGACTAGCCAATGAGCAGTTCTTC
size: once; V: TRBV28; J: TRBJ2-3; D: -; CDR3: CASSQPTGESDTDTQYF; DNA: TGTGCCAGCAGCCAACCTACGGGGGAATCAGACACAGATACGCAGTATTTT
size: -; V: TRBV25-1; J: TRBJ1-1; D: -; CDR3: CASSRGGTEAFF; DNA: TGTGCCAGCAGTCGAGGGGGCACTGAAGCTTTCTTT
size: -; V: TRBV7-7; J: TRBJ2-2; D: TRBD2; CDR3: CASSLALGGVAYTGELFF; DNA: TGTGCTAGCAGCTTAGCCCTCGGGGGGGTTGCGTACACCGGGGAGCTGTTTTTT